This entry lists 28 T cell receptor beta chains sequenced from one sample in a study of T cell repertoires in cytomegalovirus infection. Their specific antigens are unknown. TCRdb recomputed calls from the reads with MiXCR, one row per CDR3 protein. The sample holds approximately 71,000 distinct CDR3 sequences, 20% to 25% seen once. Source: CD8+ T cells from cultured PBMCs, taken from culture after CMV antigen stimulation. The origin of the receptors is a human donor in good health (CMV status not recorded). Some clones in this sample may be carry-over from other donors' samples.

This clonotype was counted only a few times. This chain joins TRBV12-3 or TRBV12-4 and TRBJ2-7; D is ambiguous. The CDR3 is 12 residues long. Trimming removed 3 bases at V and 3 bases at J, with 6 bases between. Here the CDR3 reads CASSFRIYEQYF. Written as DNA, the CDR3 is TGTGCCAGCAGTTTCAGGATCTACGAGCAGTACTTC.

This clonotype was detected a few times. This rearrangement joins TRBV7-8 to TRBJ2-5, with a tentative D call TRBD2 (6 bases). Between the trimmed V and J ends, which lost 0 bases and 1 base, there was a span of 9 bases. The CDR3 contains 15 residues. Germline V CDR1 and CDR2: SGHVS, FQNEAQ. The CDR3 protein is CASSLALGGQETQYF. CDR3 DNA: TGTGCCAGCAGCTTAGCGTTGGGGGGCCAAGAGACCCAGTACTTC.

The chain uses TRBV7-2 and TRBJ1-1, with D maybe TRBD1 (5 bases). V lost 5 bases, J lost 1 base, and 8 bases lay in between. Germline V lookup: CDR1 SGHTA, CDR2 FQGNSA. The CDR3 has 13 residues. As DNA, the CDR3 is TGTGCCAGCAGCCGTAGGGGGAACACTGAAGCTTTCTTT. Translation gives CASSRRGNTEAFF.

This clonotype has more than one count but fewer than ten. This sequence joins TRBV7-9 and TRBJ2-7; 7 bases line up with TRBD1. Germline V CDR1 and CDR2: SEHNR, FQNEAQ (reference sequence). The CDR3 covers 15 residues. V dropped 1 base and J dropped 4; count of bases not matched to a gene: 7. CDR3 loop: CASSLGRQGRYEQYF. In DNA, the CDR3 is TGTGCCAGCAGCTTAGGCCGACAGGGTAGATACGAGCAGTACTTC. Based on the CDR3 plus reference TRBV7-9 and TRBJ2-7, the full variable domain is DTGVSQNPRHKITKRGQNVTFRCDPISEHNRLYWYRQTLGQGPEFLTYFQNEAQLEKSRLLSDRFSAERPKGSFSTLEIQRTEQGDSAMYLCASSLGRQGRYEQYFGPGTRLTVT.

This clonotype was seen a handful of times. The V call is TRBV18, the J call TRBJ1-1; the D is unclear. Germline values: CDR1 KGHSH, CDR2 LQKENI. The V gene lost 0 bases and the J gene lost 5 bases, with 7 bases spanning the gap. This CDR3 is 13 amino acids long. The CDR3 here is CASSPPLKTEAFF. As DNA, the CDR3 is TGTGCCAGCTCACCACCCCTAAAGACTGAAGCTTTCTTT.

This clonotype was observed a few times. Sequence at one end of the junction differs from germline and may be a read error. This sequence joins TRBV7-9 and TRBJ2-1; D remains unclear. The CDR3 consists of 12 residues. The germline gives CDR1 SEHNR, CDR2 FQNEAQ (reference sequence). The chain's CDR3 is CAGSFDPGRQFF. The CDR3 coding sequence is TGTGCCGGCAGCTTTGACCCCGGGCGGCAGTTCTTC.

This clonotype appeared a single time. The chain is built from TRBV6-5 and TRBJ2-4; weak D call: TRBD1 (6 bases). In germline, CDR1 is MNHEY, CDR2 SVGAGI. V lost 1 base and J 2 bases, leaving 18 bases between the germline ends. CDR3 size: 18 residues. For the CDR3, the DNA is TGTGCCAGCAGTTACTTGAGACAGGATCGTCCACCCAAAAACATTCAGTACTTC. As protein: CASSYLRQDRPPKNIQYF.

In its sample, this clonotype was seen a few times. The V call is TRBV5-6, the J call TRBJ1-1; D is perhaps TRBD1 (6 bases). Germline V lookup: CDR1 SGHDT, CDR2 YYEEEE. The CDR3 runs 16 residues. Trimming shortened V by 2 bases and J by 5 bases, and 19 bases separated the two germline ends. The CDR3 DNA sequence: TGTGCCAGCAGCTTAACGACAGGTGGAAGTGTGACTGAAGCTTTCTTT. It codes for CASSLTTGGSVTEAFF.

The chain combines TRBV30 with TRBJ2-3, with TRBD2 identical over 11 bases. Losses at the gene ends were 4 bases for V and 10 bases for J; bases not matched to a gene: 10. This CDR3 contains 14 residues. Looked up from germline, CDR1 is GTSNPN and CDR2 is SVGIG (reference sequence). CDR3 protein: CAWNELAGVDAQYF. DNA for the CDR3: TGTGCCTGGAATGAACTAGCGGGGGTTGATGCGCAGTATTTT.

The genes are TRBV7-9 and TRBJ2-1; no reliable D call. CDR1 and CDR2 from the germline V gene are SEHNR and FQNEAQ (reference sequence). Trimming stripped 5 bases from V and 5 bases from J, with 13 bases between. CDR3 length equals 14 residues. DNA of the CDR3: TGTGCCAGCAGCCGAGTAGACGCAGACAATGAGCAGTTCTTC. Its protein product is CASSRVDADNEQFF.

Only a few counts were recorded for this clonotype. The chain combines TRBV12-3 or TRBV12-4 with TRBJ2-3, with 7 bases fitting TRBD2. CDR3 size: 14 residues. V dropped 3 bases and J dropped 6; count of bases not matched to a gene: 6. The CDR3 spells CASSLGLPGDTQYF. CDR3 nucleotide sequence: TGTGCCAGCAGTTTGGGACTACCTGGGGATACGCAGTATTTT.

This clonotype was seen only once. The chain couples TRBV6-2 or TRBV6-3 to TRBJ2-2; 8 nucleotides match TRBD1. The CDR3 sequence is 16 residues long. V shed 2 bases and J 0 bases; nucleotides not matched to a gene: 2. Germline CDR1 reads MNHEY; CDR2 reads SVGEGT. CDR3 DNA sequence: TGTGCCAGCAGTTACGCGGACAGGGCGAACACCGGGGAGCTGTTTTTT. As protein: CASSYADRANTGELFF.

This chain joins TRBV6-1 and TRBJ2-7, with 9 bases matching TRBD1. The V gene end was trimmed by 1 base and the J gene end by 4 bases; junction bases not matched to a gene: 5. The germline CDR1 and CDR2 sequences are MNHNS and SASEGT. The CDR3 extends over 15 amino acids. The CDR3 protein is CASSEVGTGKYEQYF. The CDR3 nucleotides are TGTGCCAGCAGTGAAGTCGGGACAGGGAAATACGAGCAGTACTTC.

This clonotype showed up just once. The chain employs TRBV12-3 or TRBV12-4 and TRBJ1-2; unclear D gene. The CDR3 length is 16 residues. The V gene lost 4 bases and the J gene lost 5 bases, with 20 bases spanning the gap. The DNA of the CDR3 is TGTGCCAGCAGTTCCCCGGCGGTGGCTTCATCTTATGGCTACACCTTC. Translated, it gives CASSSPAVASSYGYTF.

This clonotype was seen a handful of times. The V and J genes are TRBV6-5 and TRBJ2-4; D is undetermined. V was clipped by 2 bases and J by 0 bases, with 8 bases between them. CDR3 length: 15 amino acids. CDR1 is MNHEY, CDR2 SVGAGI, per germline. CDR3 coding DNA: TGTGCCAGCAGTTACACCGAAGAAGCCAAAAACATTCAGTACTTC. It translates to CASSYTEEAKNIQYF.

This clonotype appeared a few times. The chain has TRBV7-2 and TRBJ2-3; 12 bases align to TRBD2. This CDR3 has 16 amino acids. Trimming removed 5 bases from V and 4 bases from J; junction bases left unmatched: 7. CDR1 is SGHTA, CDR2 FQGNSA, per germline. CDR3 bases: TGTGCCAGCAGCCTCCTAGCGGGGGGGCCCCCAGATACGCAGTATTTT. Residues: CASSLLAGGPPDTQYF.

In its sample, this clonotype was seen a few times. V is TRBV27 and J is TRBJ2-5, with 10 bases aligning to TRBD2. The J segment lost 5 bases and the V segment lost 6 bases, leaving 15 bases of the junction unmatched. This CDR3 is 17 amino acids long. Germline lookup yields CDR1 MNHEY and CDR2 SMNVEV (reference sequence). CDR3 region: CASSPLGAGGPWETQYF. The CDR3 DNA follows: TGTGCCAGCAGCCCTCTCGGAGCGGGGGGGCCTTGGGAGACCCAGTACTTC.

This clonotype was counted between two and nine times. The CDR3 is CASSLDWGLGSPLHF. The DNA of the CDR3 is TGTGCCAGCAGCTTAGATTGGGGGTTGGGTTCACCCCTCCACTTT. V is TRBV7-2 and J is TRBJ1-6, with a weak D call TRBD1 (5 bases). V lost 1 base, J lost 9 bases, and 13 bases lay in between. In germline, CDR1 is SGHTA, CDR2 FQGNSA. CDR3 length: 15 residues.

The chain recombines TRBV7-9 with TRBJ2-2; D unclear. Germline values: CDR1 SEHNR, CDR2 FQNEAQ (reference sequence). The CDR3 consists of 13 residues. Trimming left V 7 bases short and J 5 bases short, with 11 bases between. CDR3 in amino acids: CASILRTTGELFF. DNA for the CDR3: TGTGCCAGCATCCTTAGGACGACCGGGGAGCTGTTTTTT.

The V gene is TRBV6-1, the J gene TRBJ2-7; TRBD1 or TRBD2 may be the D gene (5 bases each). The CDR3 has 15 amino acids. Between the trimmed V and J ends, which lost 2 bases and 2 bases, there was a span of 13 bases. Germline V CDR1 and CDR2: MNHNS, SASEGT. Here the CDR3 DNA reads TGTGCCAGCAGTGAATTGACCGGGGACCCCTACGAGCAGTACTTC. Amino acid sequence: CASSELTGDPYEQYF.

The chain is built from TRBV27 and TRBJ2-1; D is possibly TRBD2 (7 bases). Per germline, CDR1 MNHEY and CDR2 SMNVEV (reference sequence). The length of the CDR3 is 14 residues. Trimming removed 2 bases from V and 6 bases from J, with 11 bases in between. CDR3 protein: CASSLGGGANEQFF. DNA of the CDR3: TGTGCCAGCAGTTTAGGGGGGGGCGCCAATGAGCAGTTCTTC.

The gene calls are TRBV3-1 and TRBJ2-2; 8 bases line up with TRBD2. Germline loops: CDR1 LGHDT, CDR2 YNNKEL (reference sequence). V gave up 8 bases and J gave up 1 base; unmatched junction bases: 9. The length of the CDR3 is 16 residues. The CDR3 region has the DNA TGTGCCAGCGCGAAACGAGCGGGGGTGAACACCGGGGAGCTGTTTTTT. It is translated as CASAKRAGVNTGELFF.

This clonotype was picked up many times. The chain combines TRBV4-3 with TRBJ2-3; 7 bases match TRBD1. Germline lookup yields CDR1 LGHNA and CDR2 YSLEER. The CDR3 loop spans 16 amino acids. The ends lost 3 bases at V and 3 bases at J; junction bases unmatched: 9. The CDR3 loop is CASSHRQGSLTDTQYF. CDR3 nucleotides: TGCGCCAGCAGCCACCGACAGGGAAGTCTGACAGATACGCAGTATTTT.

This chain uses TRBV9 with TRBJ2-1, with 9 nucleotides matching TRBD2. V lost 3 bases to trimming and J lost 7 bases; unmatched junction nucleotides: 14. There are 17 residues in the CDR3. Germline V lookup: CDR1 SGDLS, CDR2 YYNGEE. The CDR3: CASSGRGTSRRINEQFF. The DNA for the CDR3 is TGTGCCAGCAGCGGGCGGGGGACTAGCAGGAGAATTAATGAGCAGTTCTTC.

The chain uses TRBV25-1 and TRBJ1-5; the match to TRBD1 covers 8 bases. With V trimmed by 3 bases and J by 5 bases, 3 bases remained unmatched. Looked up from germline, CDR1 is MGHDK and CDR2 is SYGVNS. This CDR3 region has 14 residues. This chain's CDR3 is CASSDGQGDQPQHF. The CDR3 DNA follows: TGTGCCAGCAGTGACGGACAGGGCGATCAGCCCCAGCATTTT.

The V gene is TRBV7-2, the J gene TRBJ2-7, with D possibly being TRBD1 (5 bases). The V end was cut by 5 bases, the J end by 7 bases, with 21 bases between. This CDR3 comprises 15 residues. Per germline, CDR1 SGHTA and CDR2 FQGNSA. As DNA, the CDR3 is TGTGCCAGCAGCCTTAGCTTAAGGGCCAGGGTTGAGCAGTACTTC. This translates into CASSLSLRARVEQYF. The full variable domain, in which reference TRBV7-2 and TRBJ2-7 provide the parts outside the CDR3, is GAGVSQSPSNKVTEKGKDVELRCDPISGHTALYWYRQSLGQGLEFLIYFQGNSAPDKSGLPSDRFSAERTGGSVSTLTIQRTQQEDSAVYLCASSLSLRARVEQYFGPGTRLTVT.

V and J are TRBV7-9 and TRBJ2-7; the D gene is possibly TRBD1 (5 bases). Germline CDR1 is SEHNR and CDR2 is FQNEAQ (reference sequence). This CDR3 is 14 amino acids long. V gave up 4 bases and J gave up 2 bases, with 12 bases separating them. CDR3 coding DNA: TGTGCCAGCAGCTCCCGGACACCACCCTACGAGCAGTACTTC. The encoded protein is CASSSRTPPYEQYF. The full variable domain, rest sourced from reference TRBV7-9 and TRBJ2-7, is DTGVSQNPRHKITKRGQNVTFRCDPISEHNRLYWYRQTLGQGPEFLTYFQNEAQLEKSRLLSDRFSAERPKGSFSTLEIQRTEQGDSAMYLCASSSRTPPYEQYFGPGTRLTVT.

This chain connects TRBV20-1 to TRBJ1-2; no reliable D call. V lost 3 bases to trimming and J lost 3 bases, with 11 bases between them. Germline assignment: CDR1 DFQATT and CDR2 SNEGSKA (reference sequence). CDR3 length: 13 residues. CDR3 nucleotides: TGCAGTGCTAGGCACCCGGACCACTATGGCTACACCTTC. Protein product: CSARHPDHYGYTF.